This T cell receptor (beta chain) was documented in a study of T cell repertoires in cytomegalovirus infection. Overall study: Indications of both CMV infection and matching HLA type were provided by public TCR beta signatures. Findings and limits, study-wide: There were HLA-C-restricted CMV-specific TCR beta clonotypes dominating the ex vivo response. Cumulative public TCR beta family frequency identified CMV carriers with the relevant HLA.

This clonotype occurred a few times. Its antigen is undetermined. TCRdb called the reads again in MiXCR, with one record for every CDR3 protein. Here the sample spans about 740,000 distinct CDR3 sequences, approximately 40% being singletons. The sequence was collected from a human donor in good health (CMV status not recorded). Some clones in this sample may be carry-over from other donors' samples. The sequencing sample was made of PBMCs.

The DNA for the CDR3 is TGCAGTGCTCTAACGGGGGGATCCTACAATGAGCAGTTCTTC. The encoded protein is CSALTGGSYNEQFF. The rearrangement uses TRBV20-1 and TRBJ2-1; 7 bases are shared with TRBD2. Germline lookup yields CDR1 DFQATT and CDR2 SNEGSKA (reference sequence). The junction had 5 bases not matched to a gene; V was cut back by 5 bases and J by 1 base. There are 14 residues in the CDR3.